One and the same sample provided the 9 T cell receptor beta chains below, sequenced in a study of beta chain features in type 1 diabetes. Expressed TCRB transcripts were sequenced, since all the RNA that had been isolated was reverse transcribed. The protocol was immunoSEQ multiplex PCR, while the TCRdb copy is restricted to in-frame clones and leaves out a portion. The top ten clones hold roughly 0.015% of a sample with fewer than 350,000 clones, 14% to 15% of them seen once. Study-wide points: There was a moderate but significant shortening of TCRB CDR3s in all four CD4+ subsets of Type 1 diabetes patients.

Their target antigens are unknown. The sequenced sample was naive CD4+ T cells from blood. The receptors come from a man aged 18 to 35 with type 1 diabetes.

V usage is TRBV19 and J usage is TRBJ2-4; possibly TRBD2 for D (6 bases). CDR3 length equals 16 residues. V shed 2 bases and J shed 10 bases, with 21 bases lying between them. CDR1 and CDR2 from the germline V gene are LNHDA and SQIVND (reference sequence). In nucleotides, the CDR3 is TGTGCCAGTAGTATAAGTATGGCGGGACGCCCAGGGATTCAGTACTTC. This gives the protein CASSISMAGRPGIQYF.

J is TRBJ2-3 and V is TRBV4-3; TRBD2 aligns across 14 bases. The CDR3 runs 18 residues. J gave up 5 bases and V 4 bases, and 11 bases lay outside the gene matches. Germline V gives CDR1 LGHNA, CDR2 YSLEER. The CDR3 here is CASSLRTSGGLGKDTQYF. The CDR3 DNA reads as TGCGCCAGCAGCCTAAGGACTAGCGGGGGGCTTGGTAAAGATACGCAGTATTTT.

This clone was counted a few times. The J gene is TRBJ2-1, the V gene TRBV5-1; weak D call: TRBD2 (5 bases). Trimming shortened V by 6 bases and J by 4 bases, and 8 bases separated the two germline ends. This CDR3 comprises 12 residues. CDR1 and CDR2 from the germline V gene are SGHRS and YFSETQ. The CDR3 spells CASMDSYNEQFF. CDR3 coding DNA: TGCGCCAGCATGGACTCATACAATGAGCAGTTCTTC.

V gene TRBV6-1 combines with J gene TRBJ1-1; 7 nucleotides align to TRBD1. CDR3 length: 12 amino acids. With V trimmed by 8 bases and J by 4 bases, 4 bases remained unmatched. Germline V gene lookup returns CDR1 MNHNS and CDR2 SASEGT. The CDR3 nucleotides read TGTGCCAGCTCACACAGGGGCACTGAAGCTTTCTTT. Translated: CASSHRGTEAFF.

This clone was picked up one time. The genes are TRBV19 and TRBJ1-1; D gene uncertain. From germline, CDR1 is LNHDA and CDR2 SQIVND (reference sequence). V was cut by 7 bases and J by 8 bases, with 8 bases left in between. The length of the CDR3 is 10 residues. The CDR3 loop reads CASIGEEAFF. The CDR3 nucleotides read TGTGCCAGTATCGGTGAGGAAGCTTTCTTT. Looking up the rest from reference TRBV19 and TRBJ1-1 gives the full variable domain: DGGITQSPKYLFRKEGQNVTLSCEQNLNHDAMYWYRQDPGQGLRLIYYSQIVNDFQKGDIAEGYSVSREKKESFPLTVTSAQKNPTAFYLCASIGEEAFFGQGTRLTVV.

In its sample, this clone was seen a few times. V gene TRBV29-1 combines with J gene TRBJ1-1; 11 bases map to TRBD1. With 7 bases clipped from V and 3 bases from J, the junction kept 1 base outside the gene matches. This CDR3 is 12 amino acids long. Germline-derived CDR1 and CDR2 are SQVTM and ANQGSEA. In DNA form, the CDR3 reads TGCAGCGGGGGACAGGGGGACACTGAAGCTTTCTTT. This encodes CSGGQGDTEAFF.

This clone has at least ten counts. The chain has TRBV4-3 and TRBJ2-3; D perhaps matches TRBD1 (5 bases). Looked up from germline, CDR1 is LGHNA and CDR2 is YSLEER. Trimming stripped 5 bases from V and 2 bases from J, with 14 bases between. CDR3 length: 15 residues. CDR3 sequence (DNA): TGCGCCAGCAGCATATCAGGGAAATCCACAGATACGCAGTATTTT. It codes for CASSISGKSTDTQYF.

This clone occurred a few times. The V gene is TRBV19, the J gene TRBJ2-1; 8 nucleotides align to TRBD2. This CDR3 comprises 15 residues. Trimming removed 4 bases from V and 10 bases from J; junction bases left unmatched: 12. From germline, CDR1 is LNHDA and CDR2 SQIVND (reference sequence). In DNA form, the CDR3 reads TGTGCCAGTAGTACGGGGGGGAGTCTCCCCCGAGAGCAGTTCTTC. Protein sequence: CASSTGGSLPREQFF.

This clone was seen a single time. The rearrangement uses TRBV7-2 and TRBJ2-2; maybe TRBD2 (5 bases). The germline V gene encodes CDR1 SGHTA and CDR2 FQGNSA. Trimming shortened V by 5 bases and J by 6 bases, and 13 bases separated the two germline ends. The CDR3 sequence is 14 residues long. The CDR3 reads CASSRPGRPGELFF. In DNA, the CDR3 is TGTGCCAGCAGCAGACCTGGGAGACCCGGGGAGCTGTTTTTT. Variable domain in full (rest from reference TRBV7-2 and TRBJ2-2): GAGVSQSPSNKVTEKGKDVELRCDPISGHTALYWYRQSLGQGLEFLIYFQGNSAPDKSGLPSDRFSAERTGGSVSTLTIQRTQQEDSAVYLCASSRPGRPGELFFGEGSRLTVL.